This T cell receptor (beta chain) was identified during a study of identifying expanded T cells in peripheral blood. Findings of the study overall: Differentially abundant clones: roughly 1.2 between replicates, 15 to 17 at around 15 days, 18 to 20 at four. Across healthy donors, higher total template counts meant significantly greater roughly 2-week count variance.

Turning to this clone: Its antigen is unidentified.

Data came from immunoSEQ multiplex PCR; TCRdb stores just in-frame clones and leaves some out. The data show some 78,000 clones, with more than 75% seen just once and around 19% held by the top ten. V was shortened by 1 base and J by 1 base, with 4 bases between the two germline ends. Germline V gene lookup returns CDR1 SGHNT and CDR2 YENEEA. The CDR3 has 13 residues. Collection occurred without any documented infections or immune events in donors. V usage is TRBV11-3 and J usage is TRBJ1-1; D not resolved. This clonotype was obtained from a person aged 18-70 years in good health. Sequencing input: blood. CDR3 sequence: CASSLVENTEAFF. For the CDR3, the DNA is TGTGCCAGCAGCTTAGTCGAGAACACTGAAGCTTTCTTT.